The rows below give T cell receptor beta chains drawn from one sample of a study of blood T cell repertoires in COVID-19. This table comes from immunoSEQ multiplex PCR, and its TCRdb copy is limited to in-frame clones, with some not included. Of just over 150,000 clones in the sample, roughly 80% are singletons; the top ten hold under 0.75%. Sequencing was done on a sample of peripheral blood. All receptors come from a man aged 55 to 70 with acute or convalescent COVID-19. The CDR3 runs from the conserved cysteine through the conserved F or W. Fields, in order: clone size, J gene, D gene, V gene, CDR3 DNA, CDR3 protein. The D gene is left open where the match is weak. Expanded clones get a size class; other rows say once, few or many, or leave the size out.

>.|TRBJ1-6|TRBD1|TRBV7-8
TGTGCCAGCAGCGCCCACAGGGGGTCGCCCCTCCACTTT
CASSAHRGSPLHF
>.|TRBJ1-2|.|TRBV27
TGTGCCAGCAGTTTAGCGGGGGGCTATGGCTACACCTTC
CASSLAGGYGYTF
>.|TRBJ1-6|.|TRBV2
TGTGCCAGCAGTGAATCTGGGAGCAATTCACCCCTCCACTTT
CASSESGSNSPLHF
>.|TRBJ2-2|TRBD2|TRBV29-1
TGCAGCGCTACGGGTAGCGGGGCGAACACCGGGGAGCTGTTTTTT
CSATGSGANTGELFF
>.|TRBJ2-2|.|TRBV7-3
TGTGCCAGCAGCCAACAGGGATGGACCGGGGAGCTGTTTTTT
CASSQQGWTGELFF
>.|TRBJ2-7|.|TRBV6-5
TGTGCCAGCAGTTTGTCGGGACACCTCTCCTACGAGCAGTACTTC
CASSLSGHLSYEQYF
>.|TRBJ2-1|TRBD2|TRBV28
TGTGCCAGCAGTTCTCCCGGGACTAGCGGGTACAATGAGCAGTTCTTC
CASSSPGTSGYNEQFF
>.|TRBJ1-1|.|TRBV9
TGTGCCAGCAGTCAAGGGGGTTTGGGCACTGAAGCTTTCTTT
CASSQGGLGTEAFF
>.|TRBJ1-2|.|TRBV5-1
TGCGCCAGCAGCTTTTCAGGTGACTATGGCTACACCTTC
CASSFSGDYGYTF
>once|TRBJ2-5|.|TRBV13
TGTGCCAGCAGCTTAAACGCGGAGACCCAGTACTTC
CASSLNAETQYF
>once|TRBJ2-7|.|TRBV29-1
TGCAGCGTTGAAATAGCAGGGCACGAGCAGTACTTC
CSVEIAGHEQYF
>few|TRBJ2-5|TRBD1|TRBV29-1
TGCAGCGTCCTCCGGACAGGGGGAACCTTGAAGGGGAGTGCCCAGTACTTC
CSVLRTGGTLKGSAQYF
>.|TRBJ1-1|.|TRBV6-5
TGTGCCAGCAGTTACTCGTTGGGGGGCACTGAAGCTTTCTTT
CASSYSLGGTEAFF
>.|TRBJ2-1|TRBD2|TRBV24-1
TGTGCCACCAGCCCGACTAGCGGGAGCACCAGTGAGCAGTTCTTC
CATSPTSGSTSEQFF
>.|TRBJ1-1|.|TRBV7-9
TGTGCCAGCAGCTTAGCGGACTCCCGAGAGAACACTGAAGCTTTCTTT
CASSLADSRENTEAFF
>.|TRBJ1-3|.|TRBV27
TGTGCCAGCAGGCCAACAGGGACTGGAAACACCATATATTTT
CASRPTGTGNTIYF
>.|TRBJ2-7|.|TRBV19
TGTGCCAGTGCGAGGCTCTCCTCCTACGAGCAGTACTTC
CASARLSSYEQYF
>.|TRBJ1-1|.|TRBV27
TGTGCCAGCTCCCTTCGGGGGTACACTGAAGCTTTCTTT
CASSLRGYTEAFF
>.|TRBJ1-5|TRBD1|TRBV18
TGTGCCAGCTCACCCGACAGGGTATATCAGCCCCAGCATTTT
CASSPDRVYQPQHF
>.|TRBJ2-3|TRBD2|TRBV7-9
TGTGCCAGCAGCCAGGACAGTGGACTAGCGGGGGCTCCCACAGATACGCAGTATTTT
CASSQDSGLAGAPTDTQYF
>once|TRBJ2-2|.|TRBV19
TGTGCCAGTTACTCAGCTGGAGAGAACACCGGGGAGCTGTTTTTT
CASYSAGENTGELFF
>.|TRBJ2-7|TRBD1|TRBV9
TGTGCCAGCAGCCCCCGGGACAGCGCGACCTACGAGCAGTACTTC
CASSPRDSATYEQYF
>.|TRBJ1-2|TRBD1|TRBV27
TGTGCCAGCAGCTTTACGTTAGGGACAGGGATTGGCTACACCTTC
CASSFTLGTGIGYTF
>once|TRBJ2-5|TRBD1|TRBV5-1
TGCGCCAGCAGCGGATATAGGGGGCCACAACAGACCCAGTACTTC
CASSGYRGPQQTQYF
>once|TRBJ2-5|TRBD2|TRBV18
TGTGCCAGCTCACCACGGGCCTTGACTAGCGGCGGAGAGACCCAGTACTTC
CASSPRALTSGGETQYF
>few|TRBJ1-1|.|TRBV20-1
TGCAGTGCTAGGGAGGGAACTGAAGCTTTCTTT
CSAREGTEAFF
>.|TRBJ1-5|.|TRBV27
TGTGCCAGCAGCCCTCTCAGCAATCAGCCCCAGCATTTT
CASSPLSNQPQHF
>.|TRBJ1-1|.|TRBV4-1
TGCGCCAGCAGCCAAGATTGGGCAGTTACATCCGAAGCTTTCTTT
CASSQDWAVTSEAFF
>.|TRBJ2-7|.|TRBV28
TGTGCCAGCAGTTTAACGGGCTACGAGCAGTACTTC
CASSLTGYEQYF
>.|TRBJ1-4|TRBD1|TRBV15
TGTGCCACCAGCAGAGCCTTAAAGGACAGGGGGTCAGCTAATGAAAAACTGTTTTTT
CATSRALKDRGSANEKLFF
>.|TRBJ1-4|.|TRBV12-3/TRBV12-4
TGTGCCAGCAGTTTGGAGGAGGGACTCAAACTGTTTTTT
CASSLEEGLKLFF
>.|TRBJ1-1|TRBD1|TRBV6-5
TGTGCCAGCAGCATCGGGACAGCAAACACTGAAGCTTTCTTT
CASSIGTANTEAFF
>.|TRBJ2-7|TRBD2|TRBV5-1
TGCGCCAGCAGCGGGTCTAGCGGGATGAGCGAGCAGTACTTC
CASSGSSGMSEQYF
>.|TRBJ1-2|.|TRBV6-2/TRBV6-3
TGTGCCAGCAGTTCTGAGACTGGTGGCTACACCTTC
CASSSETGGYTF
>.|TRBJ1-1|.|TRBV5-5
TGTGCCAGCAGCTTGCGTTTGAACACTGAAGCTTTCTTT
CASSLRLNTEAFF
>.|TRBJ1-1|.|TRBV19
TGTGCCAGTACAGGGAACACTGAAGCTTTCTTT
CASTGNTEAFF
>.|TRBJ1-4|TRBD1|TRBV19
TGTGCCAGTAGTTCCAGGACAGGGGGGAATGAAAAACTGTTTTTT
CASSSRTGGNEKLFF
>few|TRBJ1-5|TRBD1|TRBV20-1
TGCAGTGCTAGTGCAGGGGGGTATAGCAATCAGCCCCAGCATTTT
CSASAGGYSNQPQHF
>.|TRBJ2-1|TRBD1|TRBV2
TGTGCCAGCAGTTATACCGATCAGGGGGTAGCGCAGTTCTTC
CASSYTDQGVAQFF
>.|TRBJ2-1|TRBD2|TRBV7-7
TGTGCTAGCAGCCGACTAGCGGGAGGACCTATTAGCTCCTACAATGAGCAGTTCTTC
CASSRLAGGPISSYNEQFF
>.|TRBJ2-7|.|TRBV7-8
TGTGCCAGCAGCAAAGATGTAAGGGGGCAGTACTTC
CASSKDVRGQYF
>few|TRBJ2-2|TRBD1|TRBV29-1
TGCAGCGTATCCGGGACAGGGGGGAACACCGGGGAGCTGTTTTTT
CSVSGTGGNTGELFF
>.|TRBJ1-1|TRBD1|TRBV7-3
TGTGCCAGCAGCCCAGACAGGGACACTGAAGCTTTCTTT
CASSPDRDTEAFF
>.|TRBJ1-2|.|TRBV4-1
TGCGCCAGCAGCCCTCTTCTTGGAGGGAACTATGGCTACACCTTC
CASSPLLGGNYGYTF
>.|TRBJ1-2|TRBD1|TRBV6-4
TGTGCCAACAAGGGGACACAGGGGGGGAGGGGCTACACCTTC
CANKGTQGGRGYTF
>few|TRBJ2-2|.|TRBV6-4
TGTGCCAGCAGTGACTCGAAGTGGGGGGAACACCCGGGGTTTAGATCCAGGGAGCTGTTTTTT
CASSDSKWGEHPGFRSRELFF
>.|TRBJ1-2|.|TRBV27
TGTGCCAGCGGGGGGGCAGGGCACTATGGCTACACCTTC
CASGGAGHYGYTF
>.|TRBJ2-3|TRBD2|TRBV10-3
TGTGCCATCACGTCGGTAGCGGGGGGGGCTGGGACAGATACGCAGTATTTT
CAITSVAGGAGTDTQYF
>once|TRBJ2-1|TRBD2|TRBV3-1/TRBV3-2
TGTGCCAGCAGCCTAAGACTAGCGGGAGGGCCGTTCAATGAGCAGTTCTTC
CASSLRLAGGPFNEQFF
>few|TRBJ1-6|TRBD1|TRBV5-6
TGTGCCAGCAGCCCCAGGGGGTCCTCACCCCTCCACTTT
CASSPRGSSPLHF